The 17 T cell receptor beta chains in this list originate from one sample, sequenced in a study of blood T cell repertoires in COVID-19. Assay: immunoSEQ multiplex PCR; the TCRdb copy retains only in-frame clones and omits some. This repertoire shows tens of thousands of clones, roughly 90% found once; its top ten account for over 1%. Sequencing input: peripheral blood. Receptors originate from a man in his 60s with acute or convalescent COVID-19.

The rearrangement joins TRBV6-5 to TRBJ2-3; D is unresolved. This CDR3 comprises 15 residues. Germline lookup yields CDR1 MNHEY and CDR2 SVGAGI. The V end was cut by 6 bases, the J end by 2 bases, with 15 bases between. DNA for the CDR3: TGTGCCAGCAGCCTCTCATTAACTACCACAGATACGCAGTATTTT. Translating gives CASSLSLTTTDTQYF.

CDR3 loop: CASMGLAGEVSYNEQFF. The DNA of the CDR3 is TGTGCCAGTATGGGACTAGCGGGGGAAGTCTCCTACAATGAGCAGTTCTTC. The chain carries TRBV19 and TRBJ2-1; 14 nucleotides line up with TRBD2. Unmatched junction bases numbered 5, after V lost 7 bases and J lost 0 bases. Germline loops: CDR1 LNHDA, CDR2 SQIVND (reference sequence). The CDR3 runs to 17 residues.

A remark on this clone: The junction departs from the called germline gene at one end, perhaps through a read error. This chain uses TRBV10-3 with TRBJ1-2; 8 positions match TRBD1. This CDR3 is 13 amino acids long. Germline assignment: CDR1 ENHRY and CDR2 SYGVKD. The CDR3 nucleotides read TGCTCGACAGGGGCGCAAGCTAACTATGGCTACACCTTC. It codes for CSTGAQANYGYTF.

The CDR3 sequence is CASSVTQGEDEQFF. DNA for the CDR3: TGTGCCAGCAGTGTGACCCAGGGGGAGGATGAGCAGTTCTTC. The chain carries TRBV2 and TRBJ2-1; a possible D gene is TRBD1 (7 bases). CDR1 is SNHLY, CDR2 FYNNEI, per germline. V lost 4 bases and J 8 bases, leaving 15 bases between the germline ends. The CDR3 is 14 residues long.

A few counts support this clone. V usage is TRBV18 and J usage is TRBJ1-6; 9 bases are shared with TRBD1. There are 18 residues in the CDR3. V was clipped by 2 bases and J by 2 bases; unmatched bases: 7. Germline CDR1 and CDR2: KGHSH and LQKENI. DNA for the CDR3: TGTGCCAGCTCACCATCATACAGGGGGCTCACCTATAATTCACCCCTCCACTTT. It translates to CASSPSYRGLTYNSPLHF.

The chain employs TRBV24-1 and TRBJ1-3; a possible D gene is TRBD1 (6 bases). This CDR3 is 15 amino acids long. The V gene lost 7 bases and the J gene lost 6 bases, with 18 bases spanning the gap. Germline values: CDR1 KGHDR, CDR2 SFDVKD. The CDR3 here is CATRPKAGEANTIYF. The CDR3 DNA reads TGTGCCACCAGACCAAAGGCAGGGGAAGCAAACACCATATATTTT.

The CDR3 DNA sequence: TGTGCCCACTGGGAAGGGGGCGAAGAGACCCAGTACTTC. It is translated as CAHWEGGEETQYF. V and J are TRBV7-9 and TRBJ2-5; 7 bases align to TRBD1. V trimming: 11 bases; J trimming: 3 bases; junction bases outside the gene matches: 9. In germline, CDR1 is SEHNR, CDR2 FQNEAQ (reference sequence). The CDR3 totals 13 residues.

The CDR3 DNA sequence: TGTGCCAGCAGCGAAAGGGGGCCGAGAACTGAAGCTTTCTTT. This gives the protein CASSERGPRTEAFF. J is TRBJ1-1 and V is TRBV28; TRBD1 matches 7 bases. The V gene end was trimmed by 6 bases and the J gene end by 5 bases; junction bases not matched to a gene: 9. The CDR3 consists of 14 residues. CDR1 is MDHEN and CDR2 is SYDVKM in the germline V gene.

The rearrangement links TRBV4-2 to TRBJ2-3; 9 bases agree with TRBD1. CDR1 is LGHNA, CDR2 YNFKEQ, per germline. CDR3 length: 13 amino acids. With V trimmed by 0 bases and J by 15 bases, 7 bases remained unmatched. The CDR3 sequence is CASSQDIGTGSYF. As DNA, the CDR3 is TGTGCCAGCAGCCAAGATATTGGGACAGGGAGTTATTTT.

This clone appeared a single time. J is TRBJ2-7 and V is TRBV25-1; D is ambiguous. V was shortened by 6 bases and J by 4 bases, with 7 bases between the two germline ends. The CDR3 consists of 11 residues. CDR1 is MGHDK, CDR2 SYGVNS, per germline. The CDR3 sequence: CASSALYEQYF. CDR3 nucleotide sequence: TGTGCCAGCAGCGCCCTATACGAGCAGTACTTC.

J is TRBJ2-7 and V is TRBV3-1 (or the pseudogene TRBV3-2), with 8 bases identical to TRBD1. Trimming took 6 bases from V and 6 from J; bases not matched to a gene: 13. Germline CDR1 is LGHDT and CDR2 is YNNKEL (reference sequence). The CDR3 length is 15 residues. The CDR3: CASSLTTTGAGEQYF. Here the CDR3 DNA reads TGTGCCAGCAGTCTTACTACGACAGGGGCGGGCGAGCAGTACTTC.

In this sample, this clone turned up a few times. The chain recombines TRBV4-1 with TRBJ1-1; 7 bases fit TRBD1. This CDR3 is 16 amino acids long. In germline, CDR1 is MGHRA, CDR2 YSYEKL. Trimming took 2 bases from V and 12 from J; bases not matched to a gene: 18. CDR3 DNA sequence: TGCGCCAGCAGCCAAACCCCCCCCTGGACAGGTGGATTAACTTTCTTT. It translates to CASSQTPPWTGGLTFF.

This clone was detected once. This CDR3 is CASSPLPGTGELFF. The CDR3 coding sequence is TGTGCCAGCAGCCCACTACCGGGGACCGGGGAGCTGTTTTTT. The chain is built from TRBV7-2 and TRBJ2-2; the D gene is possibly TRBD2 (5 bases). The CDR3 extends over 14 amino acids. Germline CDR1 is SGHTA and CDR2 is FQGNSA. Trimming left V 5 bases short and J 5 bases short, with 12 bases between. The variable domain in full, completed from reference TRBV7-2 and TRBJ2-2, reads GAGVSQSPSNKVTEKGKDVELRCDPISGHTALYWYRQSLGQGLEFLIYFQGNSAPDKSGLPSDRFSAERTGGSVSTLTIQRTQQEDSAVYLCASSPLPGTGELFFGEGSRLTVL.

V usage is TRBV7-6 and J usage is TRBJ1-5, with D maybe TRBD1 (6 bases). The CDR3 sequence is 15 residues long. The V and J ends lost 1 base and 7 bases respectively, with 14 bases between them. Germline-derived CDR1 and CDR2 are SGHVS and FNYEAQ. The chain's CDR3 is CASSLGSGGGQPQHF. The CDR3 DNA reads TGTGCCAGCAGCTTAGGGAGCGGGGGCGGGCAGCCCCAGCATTTT.

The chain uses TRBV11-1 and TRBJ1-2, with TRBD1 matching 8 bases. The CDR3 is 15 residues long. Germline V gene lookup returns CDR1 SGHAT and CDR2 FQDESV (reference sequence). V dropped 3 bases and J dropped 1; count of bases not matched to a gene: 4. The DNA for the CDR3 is TGTGCCAGCAGCTTGGACAGGGCGAATAACTATGGCTACACCTTC. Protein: CASSLDRANNYGYTF.

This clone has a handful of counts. The CDR3 coding sequence is TGTGCCAGCAGCATTAGCGGGGGGGCGGCCGCTGAGCAGTTCTTC. Residues: CASSISGGAAAEQFF. The V gene is TRBV7-8, the J gene TRBJ2-1; 11 bases line up with TRBD2. With V trimmed by 5 bases and J by 9 bases, 9 bases remained unmatched. CDR1 and CDR2 from the germline V gene are SGHVS and FQNEAQ. This CDR3 has 15 residues.

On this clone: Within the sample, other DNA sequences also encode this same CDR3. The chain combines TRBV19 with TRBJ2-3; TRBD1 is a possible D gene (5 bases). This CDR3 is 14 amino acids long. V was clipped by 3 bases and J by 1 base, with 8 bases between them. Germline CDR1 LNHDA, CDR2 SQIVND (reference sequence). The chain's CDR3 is CASSIRVGTDTQYF. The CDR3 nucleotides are TGTGCCAGTAGTATCAGGGTAGGCACAGATACGCAGTATTTT.